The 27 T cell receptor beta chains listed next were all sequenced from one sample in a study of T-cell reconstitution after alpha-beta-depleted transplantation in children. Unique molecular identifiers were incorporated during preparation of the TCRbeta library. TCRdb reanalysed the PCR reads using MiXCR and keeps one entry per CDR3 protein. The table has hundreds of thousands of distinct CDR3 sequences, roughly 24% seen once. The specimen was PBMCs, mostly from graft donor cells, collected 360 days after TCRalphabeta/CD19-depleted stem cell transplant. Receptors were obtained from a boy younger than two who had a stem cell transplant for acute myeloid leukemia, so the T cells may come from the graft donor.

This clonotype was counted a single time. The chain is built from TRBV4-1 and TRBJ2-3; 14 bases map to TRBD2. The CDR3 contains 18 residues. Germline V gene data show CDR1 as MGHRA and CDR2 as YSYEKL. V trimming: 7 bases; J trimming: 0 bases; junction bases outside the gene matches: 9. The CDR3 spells CASNHGLAGGTSTDTQYF. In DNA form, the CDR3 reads TGCGCCAGCAACCATGGACTAGCGGGGGGAACTAGCACAGATACGCAGTATTTT.

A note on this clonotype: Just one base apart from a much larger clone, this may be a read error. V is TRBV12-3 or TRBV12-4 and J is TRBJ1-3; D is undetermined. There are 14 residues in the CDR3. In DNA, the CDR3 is TGTGCCAGCAGCTTGGGCCTCTCTGAAAACACCATATATTTT. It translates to CASSLGLSENTIYF.

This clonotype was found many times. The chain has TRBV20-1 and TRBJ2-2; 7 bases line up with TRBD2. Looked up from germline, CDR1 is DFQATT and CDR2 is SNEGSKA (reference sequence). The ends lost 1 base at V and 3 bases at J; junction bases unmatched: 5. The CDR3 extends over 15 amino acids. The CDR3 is CSARAAGRDTGELFF. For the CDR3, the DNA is TGCAGTGCTAGAGCGGCTGGGAGGGACACCGGGGAGCTGTTTTTT.

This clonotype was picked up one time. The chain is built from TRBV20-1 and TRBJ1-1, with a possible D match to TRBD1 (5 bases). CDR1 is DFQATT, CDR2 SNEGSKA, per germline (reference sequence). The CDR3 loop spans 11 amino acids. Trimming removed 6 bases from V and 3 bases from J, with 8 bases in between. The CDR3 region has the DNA TGCAGTGCCCCCAGGGACACTGAAGCTTTCTTT. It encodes CSAPRDTEAFF.

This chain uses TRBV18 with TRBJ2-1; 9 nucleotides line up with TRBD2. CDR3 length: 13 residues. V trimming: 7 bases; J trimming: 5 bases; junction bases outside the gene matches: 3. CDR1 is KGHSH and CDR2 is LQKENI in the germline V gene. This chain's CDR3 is CASLAGGHNEQFF. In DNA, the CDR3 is TGTGCCAGCTTGGCGGGGGGGCACAATGAGCAGTTCTTC.

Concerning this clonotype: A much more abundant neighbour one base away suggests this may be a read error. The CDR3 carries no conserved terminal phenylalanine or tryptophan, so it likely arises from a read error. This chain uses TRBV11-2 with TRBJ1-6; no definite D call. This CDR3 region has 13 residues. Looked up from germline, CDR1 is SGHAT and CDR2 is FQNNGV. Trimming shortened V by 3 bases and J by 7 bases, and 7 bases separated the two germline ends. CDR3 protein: CASSLGINSPLHV. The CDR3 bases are TGTGCCAGCAGCTTGGGGATAAATTCACCCCTCCACGTT.

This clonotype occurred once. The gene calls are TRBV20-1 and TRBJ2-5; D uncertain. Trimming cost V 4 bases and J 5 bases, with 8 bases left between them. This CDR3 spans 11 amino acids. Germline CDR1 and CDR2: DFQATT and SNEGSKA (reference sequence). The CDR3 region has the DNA TGCAGTGCTACCTTCGTTGAGACCCAGTACTTC. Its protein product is CSATFVETQYF.

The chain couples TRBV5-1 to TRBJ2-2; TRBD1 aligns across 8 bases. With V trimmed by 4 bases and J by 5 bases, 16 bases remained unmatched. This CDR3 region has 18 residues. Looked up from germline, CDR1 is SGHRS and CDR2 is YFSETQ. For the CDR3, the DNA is TGCGCCAGCAGCCCCGACCCCTCGGACAGGGTGCGGACCGGGGAGCTGTTTTTT. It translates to CASSPDPSDRVRTGELFF. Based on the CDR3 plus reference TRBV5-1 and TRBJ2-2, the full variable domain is KAGVTQTPRYLIKTRGQQVTLSCSPISGHRSVSWYQQTPGQGLQFLFEYFSETQRNKGNFPGRFSGRQFSNSRSEMNVSTLELGDSALYLCASSPDPSDRVRTGELFFGEGSRLTVL.

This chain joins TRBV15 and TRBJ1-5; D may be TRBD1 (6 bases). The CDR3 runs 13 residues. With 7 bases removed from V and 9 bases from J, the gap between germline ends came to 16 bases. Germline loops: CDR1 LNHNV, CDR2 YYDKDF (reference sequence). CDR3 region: CATTTIQGTPQHF. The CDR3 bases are TGTGCCACCACTACCATCCAGGGGACGCCCCAGCATTTT.

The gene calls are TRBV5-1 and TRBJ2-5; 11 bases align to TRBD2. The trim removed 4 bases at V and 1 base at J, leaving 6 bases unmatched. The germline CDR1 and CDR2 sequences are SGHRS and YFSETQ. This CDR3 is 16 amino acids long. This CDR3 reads CASSPPGLAVQETQYF. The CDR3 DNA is TGCGCCAGCAGCCCCCCGGGACTAGCGGTCCAAGAGACCCAGTACTTC.

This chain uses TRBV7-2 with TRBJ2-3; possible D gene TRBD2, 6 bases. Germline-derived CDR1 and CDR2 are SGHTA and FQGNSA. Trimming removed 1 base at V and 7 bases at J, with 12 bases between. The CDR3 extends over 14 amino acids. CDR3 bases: TGTGCCAGCAGCTTAGAGGAGGGAACCCATACGCAGTATTTT. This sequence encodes CASSLEEGTHTQYF.

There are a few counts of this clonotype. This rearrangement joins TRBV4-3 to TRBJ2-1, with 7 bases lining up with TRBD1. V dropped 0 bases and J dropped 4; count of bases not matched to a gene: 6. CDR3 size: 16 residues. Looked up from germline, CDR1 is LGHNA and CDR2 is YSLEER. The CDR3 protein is CASSQDVTGSYNEQFF. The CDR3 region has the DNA TGCGCCAGCAGCCAAGATGTGACAGGGTCTTACAATGAGCAGTTCTTC.

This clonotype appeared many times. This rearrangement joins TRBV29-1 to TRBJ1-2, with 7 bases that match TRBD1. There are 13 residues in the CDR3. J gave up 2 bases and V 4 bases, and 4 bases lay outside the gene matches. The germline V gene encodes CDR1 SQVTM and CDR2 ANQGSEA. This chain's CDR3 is CSVAGQANYGYTF. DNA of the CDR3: TGCAGCGTTGCCGGACAGGCGAACTATGGCTACACCTTC.

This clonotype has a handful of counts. Here the CDR3 DNA reads TGTGCCAGCAGCCTAGGATGGCTCGGGACTAGGGAGTACAATGAGCAGTTCTTC. Translation gives CASSLGWLGTREYNEQFF. This rearrangement joins TRBV11-2 to TRBJ2-1; TRBD2 matches 8 bases. Trimming removed 5 bases from V and 4 bases from J; junction bases left unmatched: 16. CDR3 size: 18 residues. From germline, CDR1 is SGHAT and CDR2 FQNNGV.

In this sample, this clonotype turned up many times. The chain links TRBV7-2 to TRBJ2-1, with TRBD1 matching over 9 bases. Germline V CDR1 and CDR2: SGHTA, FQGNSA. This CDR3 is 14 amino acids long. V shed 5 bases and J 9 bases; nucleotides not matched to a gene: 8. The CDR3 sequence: CASSPDRGLGEQFF. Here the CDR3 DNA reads TGTGCCAGCAGCCCGGACAGGGGACTGGGTGAGCAGTTCTTC.

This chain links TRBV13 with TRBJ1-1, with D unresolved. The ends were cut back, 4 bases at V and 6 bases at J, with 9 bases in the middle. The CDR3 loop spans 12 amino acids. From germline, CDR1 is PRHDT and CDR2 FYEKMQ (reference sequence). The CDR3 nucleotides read TGTGCCAGCAGCTCTGGGTGGGCTGAAGCTTTCTTT. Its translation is CASSSGWAEAFF.

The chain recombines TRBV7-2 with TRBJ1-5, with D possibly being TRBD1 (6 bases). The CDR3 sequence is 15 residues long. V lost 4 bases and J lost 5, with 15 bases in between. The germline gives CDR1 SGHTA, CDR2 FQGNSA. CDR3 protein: CASSSVQGRYQPQHF. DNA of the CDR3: TGTGCCAGCAGCTCCGTGCAGGGGCGGTATCAGCCCCAGCATTTT.

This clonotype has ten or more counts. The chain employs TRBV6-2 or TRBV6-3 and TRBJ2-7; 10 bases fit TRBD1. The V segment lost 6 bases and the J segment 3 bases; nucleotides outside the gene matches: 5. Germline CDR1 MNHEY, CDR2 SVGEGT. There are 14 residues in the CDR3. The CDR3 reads CASRPWTGGYEQYV. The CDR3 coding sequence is TGTGCCAGCAGACCTTGGACAGGGGGCTACGAGCAGTACGTC.

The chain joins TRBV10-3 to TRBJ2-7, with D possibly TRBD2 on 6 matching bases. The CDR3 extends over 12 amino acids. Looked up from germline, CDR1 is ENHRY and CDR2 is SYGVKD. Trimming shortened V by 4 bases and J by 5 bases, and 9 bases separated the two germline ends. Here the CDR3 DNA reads TGTGCCATCAGTGGCGGGGTGGACGAGCAGTACGTC. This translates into CAISGGVDEQYV.

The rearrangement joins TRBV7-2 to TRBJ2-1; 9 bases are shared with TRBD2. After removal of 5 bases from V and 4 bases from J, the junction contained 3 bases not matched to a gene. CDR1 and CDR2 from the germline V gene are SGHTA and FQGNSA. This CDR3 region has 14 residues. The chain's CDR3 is CASSGTSMYNEQFF. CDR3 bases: TGTGCCAGCAGCGGGACTAGCATGTACAATGAGCAGTTCTTC.

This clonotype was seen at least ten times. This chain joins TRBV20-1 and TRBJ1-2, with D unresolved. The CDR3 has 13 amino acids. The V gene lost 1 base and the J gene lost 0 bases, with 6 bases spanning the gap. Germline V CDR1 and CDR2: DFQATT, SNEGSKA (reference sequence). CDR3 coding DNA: TGCAGTGCTAGAGTGCCGACTAACTATGGCTACACCTTC. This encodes CSARVPTNYGYTF.

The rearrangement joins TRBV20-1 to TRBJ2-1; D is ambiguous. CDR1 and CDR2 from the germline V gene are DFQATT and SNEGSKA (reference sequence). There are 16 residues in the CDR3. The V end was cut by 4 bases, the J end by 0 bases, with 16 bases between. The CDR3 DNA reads TGCAGTGCTACCCTCCCAGGTCATAGCTCCTACAATGAGCAGTTCTTC. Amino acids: CSATLPGHSSYNEQFF.

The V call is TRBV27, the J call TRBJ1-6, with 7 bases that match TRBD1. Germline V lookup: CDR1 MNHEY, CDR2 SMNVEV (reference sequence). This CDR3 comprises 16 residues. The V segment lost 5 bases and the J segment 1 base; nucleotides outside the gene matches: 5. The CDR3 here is CASSQQGISYNSPLHF. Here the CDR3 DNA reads TGTGCCAGCAGTCAACAGGGGATTTCCTATAATTCACCCCTCCACTTT.

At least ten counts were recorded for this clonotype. The CDR3 loop is CASSFGDSINEQFF. Written as DNA, the CDR3 is TGTGCCAGCAGTTTTGGGGACTCGATCAATGAGCAGTTCTTC. The rearrangement links TRBV12-3 or TRBV12-4 to TRBJ2-1, with a possible D match to TRBD2 (6 bases). The V end was cut by 3 bases, the J end by 6 bases, with 12 bases between. This CDR3 region has 14 residues.

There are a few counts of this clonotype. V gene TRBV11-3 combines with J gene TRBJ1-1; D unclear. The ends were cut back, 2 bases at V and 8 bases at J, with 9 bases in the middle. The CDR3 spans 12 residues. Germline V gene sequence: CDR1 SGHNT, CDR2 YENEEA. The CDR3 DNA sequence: TGTGCCAGCAGCTTAAGGCCGTGGGAAGCTTTCTTT. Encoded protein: CASSLRPWEAFF.

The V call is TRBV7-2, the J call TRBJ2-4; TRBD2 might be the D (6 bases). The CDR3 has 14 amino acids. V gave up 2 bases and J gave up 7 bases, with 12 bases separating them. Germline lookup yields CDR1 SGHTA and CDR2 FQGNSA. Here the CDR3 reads CASSLRLGRNIQYF. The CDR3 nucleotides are TGTGCCAGCAGCTTACGACTAGGAAGGAACATTCAGTACTTC.

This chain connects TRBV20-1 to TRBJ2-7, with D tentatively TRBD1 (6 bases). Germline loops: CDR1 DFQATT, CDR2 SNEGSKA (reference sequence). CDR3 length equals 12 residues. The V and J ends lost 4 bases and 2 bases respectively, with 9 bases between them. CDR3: CSAKQGTYEQYF. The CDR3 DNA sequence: TGCAGTGCTAAGCAGGGGACCTACGAGCAGTACTTC.